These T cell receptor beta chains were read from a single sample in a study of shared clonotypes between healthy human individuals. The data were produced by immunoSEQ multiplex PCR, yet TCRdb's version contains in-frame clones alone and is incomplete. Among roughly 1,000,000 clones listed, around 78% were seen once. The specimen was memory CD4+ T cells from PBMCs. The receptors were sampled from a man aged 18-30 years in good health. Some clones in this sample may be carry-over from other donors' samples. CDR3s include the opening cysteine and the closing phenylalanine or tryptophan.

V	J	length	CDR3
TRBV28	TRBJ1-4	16	CASSLRRGATNEKLFF
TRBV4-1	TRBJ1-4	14	CASSQTGTREKLFF
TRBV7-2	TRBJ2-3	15	CASSLRSRLTDTQYF
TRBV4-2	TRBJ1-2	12	CASSQGTAGRTF
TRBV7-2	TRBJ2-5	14	CASSSRTGAETQYF
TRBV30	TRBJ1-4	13	CAWSTLLGEKLFF
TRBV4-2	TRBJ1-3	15	CASSPGTGWGNTIYF
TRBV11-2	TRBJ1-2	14	CASSLGAANYGYTF
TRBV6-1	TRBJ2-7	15	CASSVTGEGPNEQYF
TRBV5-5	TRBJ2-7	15	CASSSRTNDGYEQYF
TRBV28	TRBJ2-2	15	CASSLKAGWAGELFF
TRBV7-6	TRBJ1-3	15	CASSLGSARGNTIYF
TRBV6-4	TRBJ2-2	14	CASSEELATGELFF
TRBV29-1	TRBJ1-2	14	CSVGTPGTGYGYTF
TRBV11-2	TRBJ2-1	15	CASSRLGGSYNEQFF